This T cell receptor beta chain was recovered during a study of cytomegalovirus exposure and HLA in healthy donors. Background on the study: Among about 179 million T cells, an earlier analysis found 90 million to 130 million unique TCR beta sequences. The study's findings and limits: Per a prior analysis, the majority of TCR beta V segments were productive roughly 87% or roughly 30% of the time. The number of N-insertions in an Asian-associated ancestry cluster was reportedly below the 666-donor mean in a later analysis. It was assumed in the presence/absence analyses that sequencing depth was roughly uniform across donors.

Vbeta (60) and Jbeta (13) primers were used in the PCR. Using immunoSEQ multiplex PCR, the repertoire was profiled, and TCRdb retains in-frame clones only, with some absent. The data contain some 170,000 clones, about four fifths of them singletons. A note on this clone: Its antigen is unknown.

V shed 0 bases and J 1 base; nucleotides not matched to a gene: 11. CDR3 length: 18 residues. The germline V gene has CDR1 SGHRS and CDR2 YFSETQ. The sequence was collected from a man aged 50-60 years in good health and CMV-seropositive. J is TRBJ2-5 and V is TRBV5-1, with 8 bases matching TRBD2. Sequencing was done on a sample of PBMCs. The CDR3 bases are TGCGCCAGCAGCTTGGCACTAGCGGTGATGCGATTCCAAGAGACCCAGTACTTC. Its protein product is CASSLALAVMRFQETQYF.